Listed below are T cell receptor beta chains from one sample, sequenced in a study of T cells after yellow fever vaccination. TCRdb reprocessed the 5' RACE reads with MiXCR, giving one entry per CDR3 protein. This sample yields hundreds of thousands of distinct CDR3 sequences, of which roughly 8.7% are seen a single time; approximately 19% belongs to the top ten. The sample here was PBMCs, taken on the day of the first yellow fever vaccination. The receptor set was obtained from a man younger than 35 who received the YFV17D yellow fever vaccine. Each CDR3 is given with its conserved first and last residue. The order of the fields is J gene, D gene, clone size, V gene, CDR3 protein, CDR3 DNA. A D gene is named only where the DNA matches it firmly. Some rows mark clone size as missing; the rest say once, few, many or name a class of expanded clone.

j_gene: TRBJ2-3; d_gene: .; abundance: few; v_gene: TRBV4-3; CDR3aa: CASSQGAGTSGADTQYF; CDR3nt: TGCGCCAGCAGCCAAGGGGCCGGGACCTCGGGCGCAGATACGCAGTATTTT
j_gene: TRBJ2-3; d_gene: TRBD1; abundance: many; v_gene: TRBV9; CDR3aa: CASSGGPSTDTQYF; CDR3nt: TGTGCCAGCTCAGGGGGCCCCAGCACAGATACGCAGTATTTT
j_gene: TRBJ1-1; d_gene: TRBD1; abundance: few; v_gene: TRBV12-3/TRBV12-4; CDR3aa: CASRKRQGATEAFF; CDR3nt: TGTGCCAGCAGAAAGCGTCAGGGGGCCACTGAAGCTTTCTTT
j_gene: TRBJ2-3; d_gene: TRBD2; abundance: few; v_gene: TRBV4-2; CDR3aa: CASSPSGGVGDTDTQYF; CDR3nt: TGTGCCAGCAGCCCCAGCGGGGGGGTGGGTGACACAGATACGCAGTATTTT
j_gene: TRBJ2-7; d_gene: .; abundance: .; v_gene: TRBV5-1; CDR3aa: CASSLQARSKGPEQYF; CDR3nt: TGCGCCAGCAGCTTGCAGGCACGGAGTAAGGGACCCGAGCAGTACTTC
j_gene: TRBJ1-1; d_gene: .; abundance: few; v_gene: TRBV4-2; CDR3aa: CASSLELAGSGGAFF; CDR3nt: TGTGCCAGCAGCCTAGAGCTGGCCGGATCTGGTGGAGCTTTCTTT
j_gene: TRBJ2-5; d_gene: .; abundance: many; v_gene: TRBV7-2; CDR3aa: CASSLGARWFRKETQYF; CDR3nt: TGTGCCAGCAGCTTAGGGGCCCGGTGGTTCCGCAAAGAGACCCAGTACTTC
j_gene: TRBJ2-1; d_gene: .; abundance: few; v_gene: TRBV4-1; CDR3aa: CASSQRPEGYEQFF; CDR3nt: TGCGCCAGCAGCCAACGACCCGAGGGGTATGAGCAGTTCTTC
j_gene: TRBJ1-1; d_gene: .; abundance: few; v_gene: TRBV18; CDR3aa: CASSPRYAPDTEAFF; CDR3nt: TGTGCCAGCTCACCTCGGTACGCCCCCGACACTGAAGCTTTCTTT
j_gene: TRBJ2-5; d_gene: TRBD1; abundance: few; v_gene: TRBV5-1; CDR3aa: CASSPGQVEETQYF; CDR3nt: TGCGCCAGCAGCCCAGGACAGGTTGAAGAGACCCAGTACTTC
j_gene: TRBJ2-5; d_gene: .; abundance: .; v_gene: TRBV7-9; CDR3aa: CASSPTGGSKETQYF; CDR3nt: TGTGCCAGCAGCCCCACGGGGGGCTCAAAAGAGACCCAGTACTTC
j_gene: TRBJ2-3; d_gene: .; abundance: .; v_gene: TRBV5-6; CDR3aa: CASSQSGLGTQYF; CDR3nt: TGTGCCAGCAGCCAGAGCGGGCTGGGTACGCAGTATTTT
j_gene: TRBJ1-5; d_gene: TRBD1; abundance: .; v_gene: TRBV19; CDR3aa: CASTFGQGNNQPQHF; CDR3nt: TGTGCCAGTACATTCGGACAGGGGAACAATCAGCCCCAGCATTTT
j_gene: TRBJ2-2; d_gene: .; abundance: few; v_gene: TRBV7-6; CDR3aa: CASSGGEGTGELFF; CDR3nt: TGTGCCAGCAGCGGAGGGGAAGGGACCGGGGAGCTGTTTTTT
j_gene: TRBJ1-1; d_gene: TRBD1; abundance: .; v_gene: TRBV5-1; CDR3aa: CASSQGAQGTEAFF; CDR3nt: TGCGCCAGCAGCCAGGGGGCGCAAGGCACTGAAGCTTTCTTT